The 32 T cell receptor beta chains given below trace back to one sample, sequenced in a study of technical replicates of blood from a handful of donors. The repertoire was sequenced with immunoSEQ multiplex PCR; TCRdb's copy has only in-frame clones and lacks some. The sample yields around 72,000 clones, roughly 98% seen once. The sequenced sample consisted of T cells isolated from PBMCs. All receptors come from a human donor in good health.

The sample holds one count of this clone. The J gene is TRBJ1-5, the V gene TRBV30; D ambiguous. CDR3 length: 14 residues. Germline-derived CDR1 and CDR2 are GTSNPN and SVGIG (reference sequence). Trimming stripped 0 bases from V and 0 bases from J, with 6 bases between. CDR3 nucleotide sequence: TGTGCCTGGAGTGTACAAAATAGCAATCAGCCCCAGCATTTT. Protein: CAWSVQNSNQPQHF.

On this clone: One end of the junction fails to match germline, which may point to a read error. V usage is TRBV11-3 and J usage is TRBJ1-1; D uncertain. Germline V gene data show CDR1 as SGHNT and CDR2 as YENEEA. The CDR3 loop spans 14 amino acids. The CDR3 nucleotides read TGTGCCAGCAGTTCAAGAGCTATGAATACTGAAGCTTTCTTT. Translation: CASSSRAMNTEAFF.

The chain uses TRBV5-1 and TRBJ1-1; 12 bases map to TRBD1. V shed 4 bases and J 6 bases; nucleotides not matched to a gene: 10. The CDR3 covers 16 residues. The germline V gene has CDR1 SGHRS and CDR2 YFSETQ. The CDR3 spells CASSLRGQGAFAEAFF. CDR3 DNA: TGCGCCAGCAGCCTACGGGGACAGGGGGCTTTCGCTGAAGCTTTCTTT.

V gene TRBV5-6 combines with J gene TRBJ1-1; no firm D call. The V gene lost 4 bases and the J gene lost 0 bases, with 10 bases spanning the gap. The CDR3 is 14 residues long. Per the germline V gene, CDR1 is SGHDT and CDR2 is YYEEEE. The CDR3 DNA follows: TGTGCCAGCAGCGTAGACACAGTGAACACTGAAGCTTTCTTT. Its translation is CASSVDTVNTEAFF.

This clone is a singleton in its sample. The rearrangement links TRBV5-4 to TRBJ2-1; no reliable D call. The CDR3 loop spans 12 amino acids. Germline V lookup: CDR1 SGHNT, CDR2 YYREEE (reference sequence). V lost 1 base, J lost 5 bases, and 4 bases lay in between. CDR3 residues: CASSLTDNEQFF. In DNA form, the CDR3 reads TGTGCCAGCAGCTTGACGGACAATGAGCAGTTCTTC.

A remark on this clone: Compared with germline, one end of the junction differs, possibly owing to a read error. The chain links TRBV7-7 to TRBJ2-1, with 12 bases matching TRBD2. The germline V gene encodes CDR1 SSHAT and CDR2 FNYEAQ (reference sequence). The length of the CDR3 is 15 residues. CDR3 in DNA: TGTGCTAGCAGCTTATCGACTAGCGGGAGCAATGAGCAGTTCTTC. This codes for CASSLSTSGSNEQFF.

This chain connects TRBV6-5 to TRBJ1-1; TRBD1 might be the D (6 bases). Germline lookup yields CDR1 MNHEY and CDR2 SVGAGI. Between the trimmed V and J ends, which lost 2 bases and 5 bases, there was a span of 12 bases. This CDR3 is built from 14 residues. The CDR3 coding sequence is TGTGCCAGCAGTTACGGTTCAGGGGCAACTGAAGCTTTCTTT. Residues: CASSYGSGATEAFF.

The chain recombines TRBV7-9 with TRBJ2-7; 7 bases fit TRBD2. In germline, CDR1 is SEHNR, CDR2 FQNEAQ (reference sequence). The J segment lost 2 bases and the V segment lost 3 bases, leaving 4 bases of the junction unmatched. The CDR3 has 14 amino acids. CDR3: CASSFGGMPYEQYF. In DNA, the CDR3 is TGTGCCAGCAGCTTCGGGGGGATGCCCTACGAGCAGTACTTC.

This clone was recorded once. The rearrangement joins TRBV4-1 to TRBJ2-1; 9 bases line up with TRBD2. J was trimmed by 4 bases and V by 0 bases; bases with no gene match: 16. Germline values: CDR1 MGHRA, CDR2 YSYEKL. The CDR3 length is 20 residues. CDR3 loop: CASSQERSAGGPMSYNEQFF. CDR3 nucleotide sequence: TGCGCCAGCAGCCAAGAACGGTCAGCGGGAGGCCCTATGAGTTACAATGAGCAGTTCTTC.

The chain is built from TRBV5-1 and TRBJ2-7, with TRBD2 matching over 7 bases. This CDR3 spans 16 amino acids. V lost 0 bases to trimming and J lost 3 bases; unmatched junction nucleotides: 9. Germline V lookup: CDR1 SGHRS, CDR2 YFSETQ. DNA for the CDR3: TGCGCCAGCAGCTTGGCCGGGCTAGCGGATCTCTACGAGCAGTACTTC. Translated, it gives CASSLAGLADLYEQYF.

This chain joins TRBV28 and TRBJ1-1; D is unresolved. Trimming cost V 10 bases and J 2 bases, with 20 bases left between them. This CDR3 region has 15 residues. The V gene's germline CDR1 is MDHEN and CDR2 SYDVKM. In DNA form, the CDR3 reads TGTGCCACTAACCTCAACGGGGTAGTTAACACTGAAGCTTTCTTT. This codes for CATNLNGVVNTEAFF.

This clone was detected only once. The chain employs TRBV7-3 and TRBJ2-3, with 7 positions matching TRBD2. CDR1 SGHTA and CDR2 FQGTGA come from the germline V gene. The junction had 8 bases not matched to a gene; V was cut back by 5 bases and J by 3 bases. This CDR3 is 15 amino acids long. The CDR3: CASSPSGLRTDTQYF. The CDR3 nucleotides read TGTGCCAGCAGCCCTAGCGGCCTTAGGACAGATACGCAGTATTTT.

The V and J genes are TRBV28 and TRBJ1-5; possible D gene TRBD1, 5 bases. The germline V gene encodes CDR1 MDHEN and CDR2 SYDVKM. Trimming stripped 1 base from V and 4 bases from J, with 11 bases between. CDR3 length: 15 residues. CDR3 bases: TGTGCCAGCAGTTTATTAGGGGCTTGGAATCAGCCCCAGCATTTT. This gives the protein CASSLLGAWNQPQHF.

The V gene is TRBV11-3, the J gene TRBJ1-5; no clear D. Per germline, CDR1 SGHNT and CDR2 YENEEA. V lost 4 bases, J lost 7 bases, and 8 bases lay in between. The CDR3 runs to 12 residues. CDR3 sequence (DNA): TGTGCCAGCAGCTCCGGAGGCCAGCCCCAGCATTTT. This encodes CASSSGGQPQHF.

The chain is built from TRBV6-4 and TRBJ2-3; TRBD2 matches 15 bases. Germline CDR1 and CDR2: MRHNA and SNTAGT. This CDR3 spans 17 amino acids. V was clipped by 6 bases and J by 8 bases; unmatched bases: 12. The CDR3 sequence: CASSVKGLAGGVGTQYF. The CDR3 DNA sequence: TGTGCCAGCAGCGTTAAGGGACTAGCGGGAGGTGTGGGTACGCAGTATTTT.

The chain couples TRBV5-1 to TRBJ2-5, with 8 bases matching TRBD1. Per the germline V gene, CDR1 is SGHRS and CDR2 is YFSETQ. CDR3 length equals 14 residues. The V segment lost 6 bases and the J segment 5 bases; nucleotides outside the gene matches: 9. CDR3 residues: CASNPTGAGETQYF. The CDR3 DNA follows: TGCGCCAGCAACCCGACAGGGGCTGGGGAGACCCAGTACTTC.

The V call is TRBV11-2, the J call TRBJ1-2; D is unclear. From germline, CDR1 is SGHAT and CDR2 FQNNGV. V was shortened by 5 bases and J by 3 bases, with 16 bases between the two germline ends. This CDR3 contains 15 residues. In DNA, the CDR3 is TGTGCCAGCAGCCCCTCCCAGGCCAGCTACTATGGCTACACCTTC. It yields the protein CASSPSQASYYGYTF.

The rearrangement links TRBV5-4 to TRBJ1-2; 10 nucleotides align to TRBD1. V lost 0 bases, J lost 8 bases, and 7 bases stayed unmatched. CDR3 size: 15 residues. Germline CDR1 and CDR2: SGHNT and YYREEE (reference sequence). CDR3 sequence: CASSLAQDRGPGYTF. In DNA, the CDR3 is TGTGCCAGCAGCTTGGCCCAAGACAGGGGGCCCGGCTACACCTTC.

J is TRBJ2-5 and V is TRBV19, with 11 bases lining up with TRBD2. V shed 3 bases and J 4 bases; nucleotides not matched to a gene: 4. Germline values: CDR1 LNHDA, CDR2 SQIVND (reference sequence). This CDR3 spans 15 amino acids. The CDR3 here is CASSIYLAGGETQYF. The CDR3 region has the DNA TGTGCCAGTAGTATCTACCTAGCGGGAGGAGAGACCCAGTACTTC.

The CDR3 DNA reads as TGTGCCAGCAGCTGGTCAGCGGGAGTGCACGAGCAGTACTTC. This translates into CASSWSAGVHEQYF. This chain joins TRBV7-9 and TRBJ2-7; 8 nucleotides align to TRBD2. Germline V lookup: CDR1 SEHNR, CDR2 FQNEAQ (reference sequence). The CDR3 has 14 residues. V shed 4 bases and J 5 bases; nucleotides not matched to a gene: 7.

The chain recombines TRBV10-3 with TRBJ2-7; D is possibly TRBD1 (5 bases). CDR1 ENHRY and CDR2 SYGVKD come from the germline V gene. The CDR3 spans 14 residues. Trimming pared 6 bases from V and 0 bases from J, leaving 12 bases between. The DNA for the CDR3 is TGTGCCATCAGAACAGTTGACAGCTCCTACGAGCAGTACTTC. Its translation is CAIRTVDSSYEQYF.

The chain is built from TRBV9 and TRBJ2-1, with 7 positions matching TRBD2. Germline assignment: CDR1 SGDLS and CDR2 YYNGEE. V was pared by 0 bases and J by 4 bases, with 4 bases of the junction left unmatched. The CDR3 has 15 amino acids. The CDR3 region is CASSVGLAEYNEQFF. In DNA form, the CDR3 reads TGTGCCAGCAGCGTAGGGCTAGCGGAATACAATGAGCAGTTCTTC.

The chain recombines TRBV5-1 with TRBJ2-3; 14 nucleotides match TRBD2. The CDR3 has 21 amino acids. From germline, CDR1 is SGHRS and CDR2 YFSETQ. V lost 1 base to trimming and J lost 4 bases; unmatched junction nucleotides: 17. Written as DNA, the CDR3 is TGCGCCAGCAGCTTGACGGGGTATGGACTAGCGGGAGGATTAGTCGCAGATACGCAGTATTTT. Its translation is CASSLTGYGLAGGLVADTQYF.

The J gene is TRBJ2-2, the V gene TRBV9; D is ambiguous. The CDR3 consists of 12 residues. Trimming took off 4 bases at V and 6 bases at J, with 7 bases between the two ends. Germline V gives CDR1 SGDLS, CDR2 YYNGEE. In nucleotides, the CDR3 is TGTGCCAGCAGCCGAGAGGCCGGGGAGCTGTTTTTT. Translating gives CASSREAGELFF. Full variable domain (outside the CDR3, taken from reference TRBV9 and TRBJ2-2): DSGVTQTPKHLITATGQRVTLRCSPRSGDLSVYWYQQSLDQGLQFLIQYYNGEERAKGNILERFSAQQFPDLHSELNLSSLELGDSALYFCASSREAGELFFGEGSRLTVL.

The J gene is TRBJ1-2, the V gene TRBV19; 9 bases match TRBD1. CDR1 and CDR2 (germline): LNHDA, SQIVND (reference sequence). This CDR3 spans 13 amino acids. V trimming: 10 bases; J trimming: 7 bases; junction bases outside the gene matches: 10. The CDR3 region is CATTRQGVGGYTF. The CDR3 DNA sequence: TGTGCCACTACGAGACAGGGGGTAGGTGGCTACACCTTC.

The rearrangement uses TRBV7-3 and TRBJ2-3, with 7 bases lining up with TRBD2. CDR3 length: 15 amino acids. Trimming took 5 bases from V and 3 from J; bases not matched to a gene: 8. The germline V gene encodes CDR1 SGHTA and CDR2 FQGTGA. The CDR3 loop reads CASSISGIQTDTQYF. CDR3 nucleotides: TGTGCCAGCAGCATCAGCGGGATTCAAACAGATACGCAGTATTTT.

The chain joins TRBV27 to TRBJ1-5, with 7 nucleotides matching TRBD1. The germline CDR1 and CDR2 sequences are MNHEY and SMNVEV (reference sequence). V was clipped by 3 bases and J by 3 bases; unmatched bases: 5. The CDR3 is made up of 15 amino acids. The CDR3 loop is CASSFGGGDNQPQHF. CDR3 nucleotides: TGTGCCAGCAGTTTCGGAGGGGGCGACAATCAGCCCCAGCATTTT.

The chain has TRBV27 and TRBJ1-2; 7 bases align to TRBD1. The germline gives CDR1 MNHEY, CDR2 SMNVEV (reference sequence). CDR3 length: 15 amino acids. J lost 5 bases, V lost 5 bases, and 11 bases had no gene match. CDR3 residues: CASSIYRGAGYGYTF. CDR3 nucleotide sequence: TGTGCCAGCAGTATTTACAGGGGCGCAGGATATGGCTACACCTTC.

CDR3 bases: TGTGCCAGCAGCCCCGTGGGACTGCAGCCCCAGCATTTT. The encoded protein is CASSPVGLQPQHF. The chain couples TRBV11-2 to TRBJ1-5; a possible D gene is TRBD1 (5 bases). This CDR3 is 13 amino acids long. V was trimmed by 5 bases and J by 7 bases, leaving 12 bases between them. Germline lookup yields CDR1 SGHAT and CDR2 FQNNGV. The whole variable domain, filled in from reference TRBV11-2 and TRBJ1-5, reads EAGVAQSPRYKIIEKRQSVAFWCNPISGHATLYWYQQILGQGPKLLIQFQNNGVVDDSQLPKDRFSAERLKGVDSTLKIQPAKLEDSAVYLCASSPVGLQPQHFGDGTRLSIL.

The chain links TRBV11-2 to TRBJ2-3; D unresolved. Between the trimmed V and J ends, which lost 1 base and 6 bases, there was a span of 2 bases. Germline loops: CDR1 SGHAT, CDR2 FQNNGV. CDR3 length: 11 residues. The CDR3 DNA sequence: TGTGCCAGCAGCTTAGCTGATACGCAGTATTTT. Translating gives CASSLADTQYF.

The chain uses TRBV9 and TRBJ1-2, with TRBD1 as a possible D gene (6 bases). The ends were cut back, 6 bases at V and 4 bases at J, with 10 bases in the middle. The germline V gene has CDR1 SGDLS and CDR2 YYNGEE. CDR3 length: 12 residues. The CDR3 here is CASIGTLYGYTF. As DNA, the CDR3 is TGTGCCAGCATCGGGACACTCTATGGCTACACCTTC. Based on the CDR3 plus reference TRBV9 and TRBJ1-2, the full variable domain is DSGVTQTPKHLITATGQRVTLRCSPRSGDLSVYWYQQSLDQGLQFLIQYYNGEERAKGNILERFSAQQFPDLHSELNLSSLELGDSALYFCASIGTLYGYTFGSGTRLTVV.

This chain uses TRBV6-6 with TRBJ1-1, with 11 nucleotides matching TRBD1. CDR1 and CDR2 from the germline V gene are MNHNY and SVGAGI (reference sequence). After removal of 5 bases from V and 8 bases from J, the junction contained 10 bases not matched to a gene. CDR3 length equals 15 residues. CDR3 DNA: TGTGCCAGCAGTGGAGGACAGGGGGCAAGGAAGGAAGCTTTCTTT. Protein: CASSGGQGARKEAFF.